The 17 T cell receptor beta chains reported below all come from one sample, sequenced in a study of cytomegalovirus exposure and HLA in healthy donors (dated by TCRdb to the late 2010s). The library was made by the immunoSEQ multiplex PCR assay. The multiplex PCR relied on a mix of 60 forward primers for TCR Vbeta segments and 13 reverse primers for TCR Jbeta segments. The source is immuneACCESS, and TCRdb retained only in-frame sequences with V and J called. Part of the clones is not carried over; for the studies checked, unresolved V genes explain less than half of this, and the remainder is unexplained. The sample profile shows 210,000 or so clones; around 81% of them were found once. 10% to 13% of the sample is in the top ten clones. The sample taken for sequencing was PBMCs. The source of these receptors is a woman aged 50 to 60 in good health and CMV-seropositive.

The chain employs TRBV19 and TRBJ1-1; D gene uncertain. The V end lost 3 bases, the J end lost 7 bases, and 6 bases lay between the germline ends. CDR1 is LNHDA and CDR2 is SQIVND in the germline V gene (reference sequence). This CDR3 has 11 residues. The CDR3 DNA follows: TGTGCCAGTAGTATCGGGGTTGAAGCTTTCTTT. This encodes CASSIGVEAFF.

This clone was counted once. The chain uses TRBV7-2 and TRBJ2-2; 12 positions agree with TRBD1. This CDR3 has 15 residues. After removal of 1 base from V and 8 bases from J, the junction contained 2 bases not matched to a gene. Looked up from germline, CDR1 is SGHTA and CDR2 is FQGNSA. The CDR3 loop is CASSLEGQGAGELFF. DNA for the CDR3: TGTGCCAGCAGCTTAGAGGGACAGGGGGCGGGGGAGCTGTTTTTT.

This clone was counted a few times. This chain joins TRBV28 and TRBJ2-6; D is unclear. From germline, CDR1 is MDHEN and CDR2 SYDVKM. The CDR3 loop spans 16 amino acids. Trimming removed 6 bases at V and 0 bases at J, with 12 bases between. CDR3 amino acids: CASSFTEFSGANVLTF. CDR3 nucleotide sequence: TGTGCCAGCAGCTTTACAGAATTCTCTGGGGCCAACGTCCTGACTTTC.

This chain uses TRBV7-3 with TRBJ2-1; 10 nucleotides align to TRBD2. This CDR3 region has 15 residues. V dropped 6 bases and J dropped 4; count of bases not matched to a gene: 6. The germline gives CDR1 SGHTA, CDR2 FQGTGA. This CDR3 is CASSHSGGSYNEQFF. CDR3 DNA sequence: TGTGCCAGCAGTCATAGCGGGGGGTCATACAATGAGCAGTTCTTC.

This chain joins TRBV27 and TRBJ1-1; possibly TRBD1 for D (6 bases). Per germline, CDR1 MNHEY and CDR2 SMNVEV (reference sequence). This CDR3 is 14 amino acids long. V was pared by 6 bases and J by 4 bases, with 15 bases between. DNA for the CDR3: TGTGCCAGCAGCCCCATAACAGGGTCCACTGAAGCTTTCTTT. This codes for CASSPITGSTEAFF.

The sample holds one count of this clone. The chain joins TRBV7-8 to TRBJ2-5; 12 bases align to TRBD2. The J call may be wrong; the DNA end is better matched by TRBJ2-7. CDR3 size: 16 residues. Germline assignment: CDR1 SGHVS and CDR2 FQNEAQ. The CDR3 DNA follows: TGTGCCAGCAGCTTAGCCCTAGCGGGGGGGCACTACGAGCAGTACTTC. Its translation is CASSLALAGGHYEQYF.

This chain connects TRBV6-5 to TRBJ2-7; possible D gene TRBD1, 6 bases. The V gene's germline CDR1 is MNHEY and CDR2 SVGAGI. The CDR3 is 15 amino acids. Trimming shortened V by 5 bases and J by 2 bases, and 16 bases separated the two germline ends. CDR3 DNA sequence: TGTGCCAGCAGTCCCTTGGACAGAGGGCCCTACGAGCAGTACTTC. Encoded protein: CASSPLDRGPYEQYF.

The rearrangement joins TRBV5-1 to TRBJ2-7; D possibly corresponds to TRBD2 (6 bases). The ends were cut back, 2 bases at V and 3 bases at J, with 15 bases in the middle. Germline assignment: CDR1 SGHRS and CDR2 YFSETQ. The CDR3 extends over 15 amino acids. The CDR3 coding sequence is TGCGCCAGCAGCTTCGGTCGGCGGGAAAACTACGAGCAGTACTTC. Protein product: CASSFGRRENYEQYF.

V and J are TRBV6-1 and TRBJ2-5; 7 bases fit TRBD1. V lost 3 bases and J lost 2; bases outside the gene matches: 9. The CDR3 length is 16 residues. CDR1 and CDR2 from the germline V gene are MNHNS and SASEGT. DNA for the CDR3: TGTGCCAGCAGTGACAGACAGGGCACGTATCAAGAGACCCAGTACTTC. Amino acid sequence: CASSDRQGTYQETQYF.

This chain connects TRBV5-4 to TRBJ1-4, with 8 nucleotides matching TRBD1. The length of the CDR3 is 14 residues. Trimming removed 1 base from V and 8 bases from J; junction bases left unmatched: 4. CDR1 and CDR2 from the germline V gene are SGHNT and YYREEE (reference sequence). The CDR3 coding sequence is TGTGCCAGCAGCTTGCCAGGGGGCGACGAAAAACTGTTTTTT. This sequence encodes CASSLPGGDEKLFF.

The chain links TRBV6-5 to TRBJ2-7, with D unclear. Germline-derived CDR1 and CDR2 are MNHEY and SVGAGI. The CDR3 extends over 11 amino acids. V was clipped by 8 bases and J by 5 bases, with 10 bases between them. CDR3 nucleotide sequence: TGTGCCAGCGTCTTTCAGGACGAGCAGTACTTC. Encoded protein: CASVFQDEQYF.

The CDR3 DNA reads as TGTGCCAGCAGCCCCGACAGATTCCAAGAGACCCAGTACTTC. It translates to CASSPDRFQETQYF. The V and J genes are TRBV7-2 and TRBJ2-5, with a tentative D call TRBD1 (5 bases). In germline, CDR1 is SGHTA, CDR2 FQGNSA. V was clipped by 5 bases and J by 1 base, with 11 bases between them. The CDR3 runs 14 residues. Together with reference TRBV7-2 and TRBJ2-5, the CDR3 gives the full variable domain: GAGVSQSPSNKVTEKGKDVELRCDPISGHTALYWYRQSLGQGLEFLIYFQGNSAPDKSGLPSDRFSAERTGGSVSTLTIQRTQQEDSAVYLCASSPDRFQETQYFGPGTRLLVL.

In this sample, this clone turned up once. The chain's CDR3 is CSGGPGAGYGYTF. The CDR3 DNA sequence: TGCAGCGGAGGGCCAGGGGCAGGCTATGGCTACACCTTC. The chain has TRBV29-1 and TRBJ1-2; maybe TRBD1 (6 bases). From germline, CDR1 is SQVTM and CDR2 ANQGSEA. The CDR3 runs to 13 residues. Between the trimmed V and J ends, which lost 7 bases and 4 bases, there was a span of 16 bases.

V is TRBV19 and J is TRBJ2-7; D not resolved. The CDR3 extends over 12 amino acids. Germline CDR1 LNHDA, CDR2 SQIVND (reference sequence). With 3 bases removed from V and 5 bases from J, the gap between germline ends came to 8 bases. The CDR3 DNA reads TGTGCCAGTAGTATCGCCCGGGACGAGCAGTACTTC. Protein: CASSIARDEQYF. The full variable domain, completed using reference TRBV19 and TRBJ2-7, is DGGITQSPKYLFRKEGQNVTLSCEQNLNHDAMYWYRQDPGQGLRLIYYSQIVNDFQKGDIAEGYSVSREKKESFPLTVTSAQKNPTAFYLCASSIARDEQYFGPGTRLTVT.

For this clone: Germline is not matched at one junction end, which may reflect a read error. Other DNA sequences within the sample encode an identical CDR3. The CDR3 coding sequence is TGCGCCAGCAGCTTAAACTTTAATAATTCCCCCCTCCACTTT. It translates to CASSLNFNNSPLHF. This rearrangement joins TRBV5-1 to TRBJ1-6; D is ambiguous. Germline V gene sequence: CDR1 SGHRS, CDR2 YFSETQ. This CDR3 spans 14 amino acids.

The chain employs TRBV10-2 and TRBJ1-2, with D unclear. The CDR3 length is 13 residues. Trimming removed 6 bases from V and 4 bases from J, with 12 bases in between. In germline, CDR1 is WSHSY, CDR2 SAAADI. The CDR3 loop reads CASRGGRAYGYTF. CDR3 in DNA: TGCGCCAGCAGGGGAGGGAGGGCCTATGGCTACACCTTC.

The CDR3 is CASGTQATGHTGELFF. The CDR3 DNA is TGTGCTAGTGGCACCCAGGCGACAGGGCACACCGGGGAGCTGTTTTTT. The rearrangement uses TRBV12-5 and TRBJ2-2; 7 bases fit TRBD1. This CDR3 is built from 16 residues. Germline CDR1 reads LGHNT; CDR2 reads FRNRAP. The junction had 10 bases not matched to a gene; V was cut back by 6 bases and J by 3 bases.